This is a list of T cell receptor beta chains from one sample in a study of blood T cell repertoires in COVID-19. TCRdb's copy holds only in-frame clones and misses some; the assay was immunoSEQ multiplex PCR. The sample yields some 250,000 clones, roughly 86% seen once. The material sequenced was peripheral blood. These receptors were taken from a woman in her 30s who had recovered from COVID-19. CDR3s leave out the opening cysteine and the closing phenylalanine or tryptophan.

length	J	V	CDR3
13	TRBJ2-1	TRBV10-2	ASSEWGGAYNEQF
12	TRBJ2-7	TRBV7-2	ASSLGGLVAEQY
13	TRBJ1-2	TRBV2	ASSENTGGIGGYT
16	TRBJ2-5	TRBV18	ASSSLGTSGGNAETQY
13	TRBJ2-3	TRBV7-9	ASSLRNSGADTQY
13	TRBJ2-7	TRBV21-1	ASSPHDRGAGEQY
13	TRBJ2-2	TRBV19	ASTLGQKNTGELF
13	TRBJ1-3	TRBV2	ASRAQGVSGNTIY
12	TRBJ1-2	TRBV6-4	ASRTGLANYGYT
14	TRBJ1-1	TRBV7-9	ASSSGFWGENTEAF
14	TRBJ1-1	TRBV19	ASRPGQRPGDTEAF
12	TRBJ1-2	TRBV6-5	ASSDRGQYYGYT
14	TRBJ1-6	TRBV5-4	ASSLVGRGPNSPLH
15	TRBJ2-2	TRBV5-6	ASSFDRGLMNTGELF
13	TRBJ1-3	TRBV18	ASSQKQGAGNTIY
15	TRBJ2-2	TRBV9	ASSPGLAGKETGELF
12	TRBJ1-6	TRBV7-9	ASSPDRGRSPLH
12	TRBJ1-4	TRBV2	ASRRVLTNEKLF
8	TRBJ1-2	TRBV6-1	ASSEHRFT
12	TRBJ1-1	TRBV6-5	ASSYPGQTTEAF